This is a list of T cell receptor beta chains from one sample in a study of monozygotic twins with inflammatory bowel disease. TCRdb derives one entry per CDR3 protein from the 5' RACE reads, leaving out DNA. The repertoire table contains a few hundred thousand distinct CDR3 sequences. The sample consisted of blood. The source of these receptors is a human donor with ulcerative colitis or Crohn's disease, or a healthy co-twin of an affected twin (not recorded which). CDR3s include the opening cysteine and the closing phenylalanine or tryptophan.

TRBJ1-2 | TRBV3-1 | CASSQLSEGSGYTF
TRBJ1-2 | TRBV7-9 | CASSLSSGQPGYTF
TRBJ1-4 | TRBV6-6 | CASSYGPNNEKLFF
TRBJ2-3 | TRBV7-2 | CASSSQGGPSDTQYF
TRBJ2-7 | TRBV5-5 | CASSSNRKTTSYEQYF
TRBJ2-1 | TRBV5-4 | CASSLQGVYNEQFF
TRBJ2-1 | TRBV28 | CASSLSTGVVYEQFF
TRBJ2-2 | TRBV9 | CASSAEGSGRGTGELFF
TRBJ2-7 | TRBV2 | CASTLEGRASYEQYF
TRBJ2-1 | TRBV5-1 | CASNTAVGGRASYNEQFF
TRBJ2-7 | TRBV6-6 | CASSPSIGSYEQYF
TRBJ2-7 | TRBV29-1 | CSVDLWNNEQYF
TRBJ1-5 | TRBV20-1 | CSARDTENQPQHF
TRBJ2-7 | TRBV5-1 | CASRTPGTSYEQYF
TRBJ1-5 | TRBV20-1 | CSASPVQATITLNQPQHF
TRBJ2-4 | TRBV19 | CASKLTEAKNIQYF
TRBJ2-7 | TRBV15 | CATSREPYEQYF
TRBJ2-5 | TRBV7-2 | CASSSQGRVRETQYF
TRBJ1-2 | TRBV29-1 | CSVVTGFNYGYTF
TRBJ2-3 | TRBV27 | CASSGRDTQYF
TRBJ2-3 | TRBV28 | CASSLSPPRNTQYF
TRBJ2-6 | TRBV4-3 | CASSKEVRNSGANVLTF
TRBJ2-2 | TRBV5-1 | CASSLQTGRNTGELFF
TRBJ2-5 | TRBV15 | CATSRDPIGWAQETQYF
TRBJ2-7 | TRBV21-1 | CASSKDAAGGRFRDEQYF
TRBJ2-5 | TRBV4-3 | CASSQGSVRETQYF
TRBJ2-5 | TRBV4-2 | CASSQKREGRFAETQYF
TRBJ2-2 | TRBV19 | CATKGSGQIKLGNTGELFF
TRBJ2-7 | TRBV20-1 | CSARAVPADLAYEQYF
TRBJ1-1 | TRBV2 | CASRRTGESTEAFF
TRBJ2-1 | TRBV7-8 | CASSLAGGQYNEQFF
TRBJ1-5 | TRBV19 | CASRVKQGGSNQPQHF
TRBJ2-3 | TRBV6-2/TRBV6-3 | CASRTLDTQYF
TRBJ2-5 | TRBV28 | CASRQSGIGTQYF
TRBJ2-7 | TRBV29-1 | CSVGGLNYEQYF
TRBJ2-2 | TRBV5-6 | CASSFRRGELFF
TRBJ1-2 | TRBV30 | CAWSPPDRLNYGYTF
TRBJ2-7 | TRBV5-1 | CASSSQTSGSVEQYF
TRBJ2-7 | TRBV5-4 | CASSLEGISYEQYF
TRBJ2-2 | TRBV7-2 | CASRVQGPNTGELFF
TRBJ2-1 | TRBV7-6 | CASTRGREEGEQFF
TRBJ1-6 | TRBV18 | CASSPVGGESPLHF
TRBJ2-4 | TRBV20-1 | CSARDLGVQYF
TRBJ1-4 | TRBV7-6 | CASSPVMGQGDEKLFF
TRBJ1-1 | TRBV7-2 | CASSLKGLAFF
TRBJ2-7 | TRBV3-1 | CASSREYEQYF
TRBJ2-2 | TRBV12-3/TRBV12-4 | CASSSRGGTGELFF
TRBJ2-3 | TRBV7-2 | CASSSSSSGPTDTQYF
TRBJ1-4 | TRBV21-1 | CASSTFALIPRGTNEKLFF
TRBJ1-6 | TRBV6-1 | CASKPDRGDSPLHF
TRBJ2-3 | TRBV18 | CASSPLAGELDFPSTDTQYF
TRBJ2-7 | TRBV18 | CASSAGTRTYEQYF